The 18 T cell receptor beta chains below all came from one sample that was sequenced in a study of T cell responses to AZD1222 COVID-19 vaccine. Data came from immunoSEQ multiplex PCR; TCRdb stores just in-frame clones and leaves some out. This table has more than 150,000 clones, about 92% appearing once. The sequencing here drew on peripheral blood, taken 28 days after the second AZD1222 dose. All receptors come from an adult who received the AZD1222 COVID-19 vaccine.

The rearrangement joins TRBV19 to TRBJ1-1; 7 nucleotides align to TRBD1. Per the germline V gene, CDR1 is LNHDA and CDR2 is SQIVND (reference sequence). There are 16 residues in the CDR3. J lost 3 bases, V lost 7 bases, and 14 bases had no gene match. The CDR3 loop is CASKMYGAGGYTEAFF. CDR3 nucleotide sequence: TGTGCCAGTAAGATGTATGGGGCAGGGGGTTACACTGAAGCTTTCTTT.

V is TRBV19 and J is TRBJ1-1; a possible D gene is TRBD1 (5 bases). The ends were cut back, 3 bases at V and 5 bases at J, with 13 bases in the middle. The CDR3 covers 14 residues. Germline-derived CDR1 and CDR2 are LNHDA and SQIVND (reference sequence). CDR3: CASSIRTGGTEAFF. The DNA for the CDR3 is TGTGCCAGTAGTATCCGAACGGGGGGAACTGAAGCTTTCTTT. The complete variable domain, with remaining parts taken from reference TRBV19 and TRBJ1-1, reads DGGITQSPKYLFRKEGQNVTLSCEQNLNHDAMYWYRQDPGQGLRLIYYSQIVNDFQKGDIAEGYSVSREKKESFPLTVTSAQKNPTAFYLCASSIRTGGTEAFFGQGTRLTVV.

This clone was seen a few times. The chain links TRBV18 to TRBJ1-2, with TRBD1 matching 10 bases. The V gene end was trimmed by 7 bases and the J gene end by 4 bases; junction bases not matched to a gene: 6. The CDR3 runs to 14 residues. The V gene's germline CDR1 is KGHSH and CDR2 LQKENI. CDR3 nucleotides: TGTGCCAGCTTACAGACAGGGGGCGCCTATGGCTACACCTTC. This gives the protein CASLQTGGAYGYTF. Based on the CDR3 plus reference TRBV18 and TRBJ1-2, the full variable domain is NAGVMQNPRHLVRRRGQEARLRCSPMKGHSHVYWYRQLPEEGLKFMVYLQKENIIDESGMPKERFSAEFPKEGPSILRIQQVVRGDSAAYFCASLQTGGAYGYTFGSGTRLTVV.

This clone was counted a single time. This rearrangement joins TRBV15 to TRBJ2-5; the match to TRBD1 covers 7 bases. The germline gives CDR1 LNHNV, CDR2 YYDKDF (reference sequence). This CDR3 region has 15 residues. Germline trimming cut 0 bases from V and 5 bases from J; bases unmatched to any gene: 6. As DNA, the CDR3 is TGTGCCACCAGCAGAGATGGCGACAGGGACGAGACCCAGTACTTC. Its protein is CATSRDGDRDETQYF.

The rearrangement joins TRBV5-4 to TRBJ1-5; 9 bases align to TRBD1. V shed 0 bases, J shed 0 bases, and the junction held 4 bases outside the gene matches. The CDR3 totals 17 residues. Germline CDR1 is SGHNT and CDR2 is YYREEE (reference sequence). CDR3 sequence: CASSLGGGQGSNQPQHF. The CDR3 DNA follows: TGTGCCAGCAGCTTGGGGGGGGGACAGGGTAGCAATCAGCCCCAGCATTTT.

The chain is built from TRBV2 and TRBJ1-2; 9 nucleotides match TRBD1. This CDR3 contains 14 residues. Germline CDR1 is SNHLY and CDR2 is FYNNEI. Trimming cost V 6 bases and J 4 bases; bases outside gene matches: 6. The CDR3 reads CASRPQGASYGYTF. The CDR3 DNA reads TGTGCCAGCAGACCACAGGGGGCGAGCTATGGCTACACCTTC.

This chain connects TRBV6-4 to TRBJ2-7; tentatively, D is TRBD2 (6 bases). The germline gives CDR1 MRHNA, CDR2 SNTAGT. With 6 bases removed from V and 6 bases from J, the gap between germline ends came to 18 bases. This CDR3 region has 14 residues. The CDR3, as DNA: TGTGCCAGCAGATTCGACGGGACTCCTCCCGAGCAGTACTTC. Encoded protein: CASRFDGTPPEQYF.

The V gene is TRBV30, the J gene TRBJ1-5; D is undetermined. CDR1 is GTSNPN, CDR2 SVGIG, per germline (reference sequence). CDR3 size: 14 residues. Trimming removed 1 base at V and 0 bases at J, with 7 bases between. In nucleotides, the CDR3 is TGTGCCTGGAGTGAGATAAATAGCAATCAGCCCCAGCATTTT. Translation gives CAWSEINSNQPQHF.

This chain uses TRBV5-1 with TRBJ1-4; 7 bases align to TRBD1. Germline V gives CDR1 SGHRS, CDR2 YFSETQ. The V gene end was trimmed by 6 bases and the J gene end by 0 bases; junction bases not matched to a gene: 5. CDR3 size: 15 residues. The CDR3 region has the DNA TGCGCCAGCACCAACCAGGGGGCAACTAATGAAAAACTGTTTTTT. It yields the protein CASTNQGATNEKLFF.

The chain employs TRBV5-1 and TRBJ2-2; D is unresolved. Per germline, CDR1 SGHRS and CDR2 YFSETQ. V gave up 4 bases and J gave up 2 bases, with 21 bases separating them. The CDR3 loop spans 18 amino acids. Written as DNA, the CDR3 is TGCGCCAGCAGCCCCCACATCTTTAGGGTCGATAACACCGGGGAGCTGTTTTTT. Its protein is CASSPHIFRVDNTGELFF.

This chain links TRBV19 with TRBJ2-3; D remains ambiguous. The germline gives CDR1 LNHDA, CDR2 SQIVND (reference sequence). V was pared by 3 bases and J by 0 bases, with 10 bases between. The CDR3 totals 15 residues. This chain's CDR3 is CASSMAGPSTDTQYF. The CDR3 DNA is TGTGCCAGTAGTATGGCTGGGCCGAGCACAGATACGCAGTATTTT.

CDR3 bases: TGTGCCAGCAGCCAAGGTCCCGATGGCTACACCTTC. Encoded protein: CASSQGPDGYTF. This chain connects TRBV3-1 (or the pseudogene TRBV3-2) to TRBJ1-2; D gene uncertain. The CDR3 contains 12 residues. Trimming took off 1 base at V and 6 bases at J, with 6 bases between the two ends. Germline V gives CDR1 LGHDT, CDR2 YNNKEL (reference sequence).

J is TRBJ2-7 and V is TRBV7-9; no reliable D call. Germline CDR1 reads SEHNR; CDR2 reads FQNEAQ (reference sequence). The CDR3 is made up of 14 amino acids. The germline V and J ends were trimmed by 5 bases and 4 bases, with 15 bases remaining between them. Here the CDR3 reads CASSQTTIIYEQYF. The CDR3 DNA reads as TGTGCCAGCAGCCAAACGACCATAATTTACGAGCAGTACTTC.

This clone was detected only once. CDR3 sequence: CASSPERAGYTF. CDR3 in DNA: TGTGCCAGCAGCCCAGAGAGGGCAGGCTACACCTTC. The rearrangement links TRBV6-2 or TRBV6-3 to TRBJ1-2; D gene ambiguous. This CDR3 comprises 12 residues. Germline CDR1 and CDR2: MNHEY and SVGEGT. The V end lost 6 bases, the J end lost 8 bases, and 13 bases lay between the germline ends.

V and J are TRBV11-3 and TRBJ2-7; D is undetermined. The CDR3 extends over 13 amino acids. The germline V gene encodes CDR1 SGHNT and CDR2 YENEEA. Trimming removed 5 bases at V and 0 bases at J, with 8 bases between. The CDR3 loop is CASSPPGSYEQYF. As DNA, the CDR3 is TGTGCCAGCAGCCCCCCCGGCTCCTACGAGCAGTACTTC.

The chain couples TRBV6-5 to TRBJ1-1; D remains unclear. This CDR3 has 13 amino acids. V was shortened by 3 bases and J by 4 bases, with 9 bases between the two germline ends. CDR1 and CDR2 (germline): MNHEY, SVGAGI. The CDR3 DNA is TGTGCCAGCAGTTATGCGGGTTCCACTGAAGCTTTCTTT. Its translation is CASSYAGSTEAFF.

The rearrangement joins TRBV14 to TRBJ1-1; a weak D match, TRBD1 (5 bases). The CDR3 covers 13 residues. The germline V gene encodes CDR1 SGHDN and CDR2 FVKESK. V lost 4 bases and J 4 bases, leaving 10 bases between the germline ends. The DNA for the CDR3 is TGTGCCAGCAGCCTTCAGGGATTCACTGAAGCTTTCTTT. This sequence encodes CASSLQGFTEAFF. The variable domain in full, with the rest retrieved from reference TRBV14 and TRBJ1-1, is EAGVTQFPSHSVIEKGQTVTLRCDPISGHDNLYWYRRVMGKEIKFLLHFVKESKQDESGMPNNRFLAERTGGTYSTLKVQPAELEDSGVYFCASSLQGFTEAFFGQGTRLTVV.

The chain combines TRBV14 with TRBJ2-2; tentative D call: TRBD2 (6 bases). Germline assignment: CDR1 SGHDN and CDR2 FVKESK. The V end was cut by 2 bases, the J end by 1 base, with 14 bases between. This CDR3 has 17 amino acids. CDR3 coding DNA: TGTGCCAGCAGCCAATTTAGTCGGGGGAGGAACACCGGGGAGCTGTTTTTT. Its translation is CASSQFSRGRNTGELFF.